Below are 9 T cell receptor beta chains sequenced from a single sample in a study of blood T cell repertoires in COVID-19. Profiling relied on immunoSEQ multiplex PCR, and the TCRdb table lists in-frame clones only, not all of them. Found here are more than 200,000 clones, 83% of them singletons; the top ten hold approximately 2.6%. The material sequenced was peripheral blood. Source of these receptors: a woman aged 65 to 85 with active or convalescent COVID-19.

The chain joins TRBV7-2 to TRBJ2-5, with D unresolved. In germline, CDR1 is SGHTA, CDR2 FQGNSA. With 5 bases removed from V and 2 bases from J, the gap between germline ends came to 9 bases. This CDR3 is built from 13 residues. DNA of the CDR3: TGTGCCAGCAGCCCCCTTAATCAAGAGACCCAGTACTTC. Amino acid sequence: CASSPLNQETQYF. The full variable domain, with the rest looked up from reference TRBV7-2 and TRBJ2-5, is GAGVSQSPSNKVTEKGKDVELRCDPISGHTALYWYRQSLGQGLEFLIYFQGNSAPDKSGLPSDRFSAERTGGSVSTLTIQRTQQEDSAVYLCASSPLNQETQYFGPGTRLLVL.

The chain combines TRBV7-6 with TRBJ2-1; TRBD2 agrees at 11 bases. The J segment lost 6 bases and the V segment lost 6 bases, leaving 7 bases of the junction unmatched. The CDR3 extends over 15 amino acids. Germline assignment: CDR1 SGHVS and CDR2 FNYEAQ. The chain's CDR3 is CASSLTSGSGNEQFF. In nucleotides, the CDR3 is TGTGCCAGCAGTCTTACTAGCGGGAGTGGCAATGAGCAGTTCTTC.

This sequence joins TRBV20-1 and TRBJ2-7; TRBD2 is a possible D gene (6 bases). The CDR3 has 11 amino acids. Trimming removed 5 bases at V and 6 bases at J, with 11 bases between. The germline V gene encodes CDR1 DFQATT and CDR2 SNEGSKA (reference sequence). The DNA of the CDR3 is TGCAGTGCTGGAGGGCTTGTCGAGCAGTACTTC. Protein product: CSAGGLVEQYF.

This clone was observed a few times. V is TRBV7-8 and J is TRBJ1-3; D is possibly TRBD1 (6 bases). The ends were cut back, 1 base at V and 3 bases at J, with 10 bases in the middle. The CDR3 sequence is 15 residues long. The germline CDR1 and CDR2 sequences are SGHVS and FQNEAQ. Here the CDR3 reads CASSLGGGHGNTIYF. CDR3 bases: TGTGCCAGCAGCTTAGGGGGGGGGCATGGAAACACCATATATTTT.

The chain recombines TRBV19 with TRBJ1-2; TRBD1 matches 7 bases. Germline V lookup: CDR1 LNHDA, CDR2 SQIVND (reference sequence). This CDR3 comprises 14 residues. Unmatched junction bases numbered 2, after V lost 3 bases and J lost 1 base. CDR3 in DNA: TGTGCCAGTAGTATGGGACAGATTAACTATGGCTACACCTTC. Amino acids: CASSMGQINYGYTF.

The V call is TRBV7-8, the J call TRBJ1-3; a weak D match, TRBD1 (6 bases). Germline CDR1 SGHVS, CDR2 FQNEAQ. V gave up 1 base and J gave up 1 base, with 11 bases separating them. The CDR3 is 16 residues long. CDR3 DNA: TGTGCCAGCAGCTTAGATGGGGGGGCATCTGGAAACACCATATATTTT. Translation gives CASSLDGGASGNTIYF.

The sample holds one count of this clone. The chain joins TRBV24-1 to TRBJ2-5, with 12 bases fitting TRBD2. Germline CDR1 reads KGHDR; CDR2 reads SFDVKD. V was clipped by 9 bases and J by 5 bases; unmatched bases: 15. The CDR3 runs 17 residues. The CDR3, as DNA: TGTGCCACCTCAGCAGGACTAGCGGGGTTTGCAGGGGAGACCCAGTACTTC. Amino acids: CATSAGLAGFAGETQYF.

This clone was found once. V usage is TRBV6-6 and J usage is TRBJ2-7; the match to TRBD1 covers 10 bases. Looked up from germline, CDR1 is MNHNY and CDR2 is SVGAGI (reference sequence). V was clipped by 7 bases and J by 2 bases; unmatched bases: 8. The length of the CDR3 is 15 residues. The CDR3 sequence is CASNSRDRGTYEQYF. CDR3 DNA: TGTGCCAGCAATAGCCGGGACAGGGGAACCTACGAGCAGTACTTC.

This clone was observed a single time. J is TRBJ2-3 and V is TRBV29-1; the match to TRBD2 covers 11 bases. Germline CDR1 and CDR2: SQVTM and ANQGSEA. The V segment lost 7 bases and the J segment 2 bases; nucleotides outside the gene matches: 8. The CDR3 covers 15 residues. CDR3 in amino acids: CSASGTSGLTDTQYF. CDR3 sequence (DNA): TGCAGCGCTTCCGGGACTAGCGGACTCACAGATACGCAGTATTTT.